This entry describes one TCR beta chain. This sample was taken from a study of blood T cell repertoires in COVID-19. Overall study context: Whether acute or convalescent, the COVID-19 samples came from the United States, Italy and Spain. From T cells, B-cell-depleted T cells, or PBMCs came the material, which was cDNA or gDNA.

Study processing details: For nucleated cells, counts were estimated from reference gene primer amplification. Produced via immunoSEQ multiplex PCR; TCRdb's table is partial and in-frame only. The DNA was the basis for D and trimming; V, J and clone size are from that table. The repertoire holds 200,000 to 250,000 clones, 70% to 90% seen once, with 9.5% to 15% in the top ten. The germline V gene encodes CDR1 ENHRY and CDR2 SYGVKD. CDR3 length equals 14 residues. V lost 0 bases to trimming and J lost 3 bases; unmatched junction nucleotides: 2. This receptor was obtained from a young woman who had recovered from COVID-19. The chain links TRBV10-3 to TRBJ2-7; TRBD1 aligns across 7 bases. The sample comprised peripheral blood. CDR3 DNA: TGTGCCATCAGTGAGTCGGGGACAGACTACGAGCAGTACTTC. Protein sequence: CAISESGTDYEQYF.